Reported below is one T cell receptor (beta chain). Its matching antigen is unknown. PCR involved 60 Vbeta and 13 Jbeta primers. Using immunoSEQ multiplex PCR, the repertoire was profiled, and TCRdb retains in-frame clones only, with some absent. The data hold roughly 100,000 clones, with roughly two thirds observed a single time. Losses at the gene ends were 7 bases for V and 0 bases for J; bases not matched to a gene: 15. Germline values: CDR1 SEHNR, CDR2 FQNEAQ (reference sequence). The CDR3 sequence is 18 residues long. The data stem from a study of cytomegalovirus exposure and HLA in healthy donors. Whole-study findings and limits: Sequencing likely produced, as an artifact, a cluster of highly shared sequence variants.

This sequence joins TRBV7-9 and TRBJ2-1, with 7 positions matching TRBD2. The sequenced sample was PBMCs. This receptor was identified in a man aged 25-40 years in good health and CMV-seronegative. The CDR3 reads CASNRGREALSSYNEQFF. In nucleotides, the CDR3 is TGTGCCAGCAACCGAGGGAGGGAGGCCCTGAGCTCCTACAATGAGCAGTTCTTC.